A single sample is the source of the 27 T cell receptor beta chains below, sequenced in a study of cytomegalovirus exposure and HLA in healthy donors. Both 60 Vbeta primers and 13 Jbeta primers went into the PCR. The assay was immunoSEQ multiplex PCR, and TCRdb's table has in-frame clones only and misses some. The sample carries 90,000 to 120,000 clones, roughly three quarters recorded once. The sequenced sample consisted of PBMCs. The receptors shown here come from a man between 18 and 29 years old in good health and CMV-seronegative.

CDR3 in DNA: TGTGCCAGCAGCTCGGTCAGACAGAACACTGAAGCTTTCTTT. It encodes CASSSVRQNTEAFF. The chain carries TRBV5-4 and TRBJ1-1; no definite D call. Germline assignment: CDR1 SGHNT and CDR2 YYREEE (reference sequence). The V end lost 3 bases, the J end lost 1 base, and 10 bases lay between the germline ends. The CDR3 is 14 amino acids.

A note on this clone: One end of the junction is discordant with germline, which a read error may explain. The chain uses TRBV13 and TRBJ2-1, with TRBD2 matching 8 bases. This CDR3 is built from 16 residues. Per germline, CDR1 PRHDT and CDR2 FYEKMQ (reference sequence). The CDR3 DNA follows: TGTGCCAGCAGCTTAGCCGTCGGGGGGGGTTACAGTGAGCAGTTCTTC. It translates to CASSLAVGGGYSEQFF.

V is TRBV9 and J is TRBJ1-5; 9 bases are a match to TRBD1. V shed 4 bases and J 6 bases; nucleotides not matched to a gene: 5. CDR3 length equals 14 residues. Germline V gene lookup returns CDR1 SGDLS and CDR2 YYNGEE. This CDR3 is CASSKGQGTQPQHF. The CDR3 DNA follows: TGTGCCAGCAGCAAAGGACAGGGGACTCAGCCCCAGCATTTT.

A note on this clone: A junction boundary mismatches the germline segment, possibly from a read error. This chain uses TRBV7-9 with TRBJ1-2; 7 bases are a match to TRBD1. Germline CDR1 SEHNR, CDR2 FQNEAQ (reference sequence). This CDR3 is built from 14 residues. The DNA for the CDR3 is TGTGCCAGCAGCTTAGCAGGGGGCGTCTATCGCTACACCTTC. This sequence encodes CASSLAGGVYRYTF.

This clone was found a few times. The CDR3 sequence: CASSPPQVGGYTF. The CDR3 DNA is TGTGCCAGCTCACCACCGCAGGTGGGTGGCTACACCTTC. V and J are TRBV18 and TRBJ1-2; D gene unclear. The V gene lost 0 bases and the J gene lost 7 bases, with 9 bases spanning the gap. The germline V gene has CDR1 KGHSH and CDR2 LQKENI. The CDR3 spans 13 residues. Full variable domain (outside the CDR3, taken from reference TRBV18 and TRBJ1-2): NAGVMQNPRHLVRRRGQEARLRCSPMKGHSHVYWYRQLPEEGLKFMVYLQKENIIDESGMPKERFSAEFPKEGPSILRIQQVVRGDSAAYFCASSPPQVGGYTFGSGTRLTVV.

This clone was detected a few times. The CDR3 is CASSALGNHSPLHF. The CDR3 DNA reads as TGTGCCAGCAGCGCCCTCGGGAATCATTCACCCCTCCACTTT. This chain uses TRBV5-8 with TRBJ1-6; unclear D gene. This CDR3 comprises 14 residues. Germline values: CDR1 SGHTS, CDR2 YDEGEE. V was clipped by 4 bases and J by 8 bases, with 13 bases between them.

The gene calls are TRBV15 and TRBJ2-7; D not resolved. Per the germline V gene, CDR1 is LNHNV and CDR2 is YYDKDF (reference sequence). The CDR3 extends over 12 amino acids. V was shortened by 0 bases and J by 9 bases, with 9 bases between the two germline ends. The CDR3: CATSRDDVGQYF. The CDR3 DNA sequence: TGTGCCACCAGCAGAGATGATGTCGGGCAGTACTTC. The full variable domain, in which reference TRBV15 and TRBJ2-7 provide the parts outside the CDR3, is DAMVIQNPRYQVTQFGKPVTLSCSQTLNHNVMYWYQQKSSQAPKLLFHYYDKDFNNEADTPDNFQSRRPNTSFCFLDIRSPGLGDTAMYLCATSRDDVGQYFGPGTRLTVT.

The chain couples TRBV2 to TRBJ2-2, with 8 positions matching TRBD2. V shed 9 bases, J shed 6 bases, and the junction held 15 bases outside the gene matches. This CDR3 spans 16 amino acids. The germline V gene encodes CDR1 SNHLY and CDR2 FYNNEI. The CDR3 loop reads CASASGLVIGSGELFF. CDR3 nucleotide sequence: TGTGCCAGTGCTTCGGGACTAGTAATAGGGTCCGGGGAGCTGTTTTTT.

The CDR3 sequence is CASSVAGFGQETQYF. The DNA of the CDR3 is TGTGCCAGCAGCGTAGCGGGGTTCGGGCAAGAGACCCAGTACTTC. This chain joins TRBV9 and TRBJ2-5; D possibly corresponds to TRBD2 (5 bases). Per the germline V gene, CDR1 is SGDLS and CDR2 is YYNGEE. This CDR3 region has 15 residues. Trimming stripped 0 bases from V and 2 bases from J, with 11 bases between. Full variable domain (missing parts from reference TRBV9 and TRBJ2-5): DSGVTQTPKHLITATGQRVTLRCSPRSGDLSVYWYQQSLDQGLQFLIQYYNGEERAKGNILERFSAQQFPDLHSELNLSSLELGDSALYFCASSVAGFGQETQYFGPGTRLLVL.

The chain is built from TRBV7-9 and TRBJ1-5; possible D gene TRBD1, 5 bases. This CDR3 has 14 residues. The ends were cut back, 1 base at V and 3 bases at J, with 7 bases in the middle. Germline values: CDR1 SEHNR, CDR2 FQNEAQ (reference sequence). The CDR3 DNA is TGTGCCAGCAGCTTAGAGGGGAACAATCAGCCCCAGCATTTT. Protein product: CASSLEGNNQPQHF. The whole variable domain, remainder taken from reference TRBV7-9 and TRBJ1-5, is DTGVSQNPRHKITKRGQNVTFRCDPISEHNRLYWYRQTLGQGPEFLTYFQNEAQLEKSRLLSDRFSAERPKGSFSTLEIQRTEQGDSAMYLCASSLEGNNQPQHFGDGTRLSIL.

This clone has just a few counts. The V gene is TRBV4-1, the J gene TRBJ2-7; maybe TRBD2 (6 bases). Trimming took 0 bases from V and 3 from J, leaving 24 bases between them. The V gene's germline CDR1 is MGHRA and CDR2 YSYEKL. The CDR3 is 19 amino acids. CDR3 sequence: CASSQDFGGRGALYYEQYF. The CDR3 DNA is TGCGCCAGCAGCCAAGATTTCGGAGGACGCGGGGCCCTGTACTACGAGCAGTACTTC.

This clone was observed once. This rearrangement joins TRBV4-2 to TRBJ1-3, with D maybe TRBD1 (5 bases). The CDR3 has 16 residues. Germline V lookup: CDR1 LGHNA, CDR2 YNFKEQ. V was shortened by 0 bases and J by 1 base, with 10 bases between the two germline ends. DNA for the CDR3: TGTGCCAGCAGCCAAGATATCGACAGTTCTGGAAACACCATATATTTT. Its translation is CASSQDIDSSGNTIYF.

V is TRBV9 and J is TRBJ2-1; TRBD1 matches 8 bases. The CDR3 is 14 amino acids. The junction had 5 bases not matched to a gene; V was cut back by 0 bases and J by 9 bases. Germline-derived CDR1 and CDR2 are SGDLS and YYNGEE. The CDR3 here is CASSVVDRAGEQFF. DNA of the CDR3: TGTGCCAGCAGCGTAGTGGACAGGGCTGGTGAGCAGTTCTTC. Full variable domain (remainder filled in from reference TRBV9 and TRBJ2-1): DSGVTQTPKHLITATGQRVTLRCSPRSGDLSVYWYQQSLDQGLQFLIQYYNGEERAKGNILERFSAQQFPDLHSELNLSSLELGDSALYFCASSVVDRAGEQFFGPGTRLTVL.

This sequence joins TRBV6-4 and TRBJ2-6; 11 nucleotides line up with TRBD1. CDR3 length: 16 residues. The germline CDR1 and CDR2 sequences are MRHNA and SNTAGT. V was clipped by 4 bases and J by 2 bases; unmatched bases: 1. The CDR3 coding sequence is TGTGCCAGCAGTGGGACAGGGGGCGCTGGGGCCAACGTCCTGACTTTC. Translated: CASSGTGGAGANVLTF.

V and J are TRBV2 and TRBJ2-5; 7 bases match TRBD2. The tail of the sequence fits TRBJ2-7 better, so the J call may be wrong. Germline V gene data show CDR1 as SNHLY and CDR2 as FYNNEI. The CDR3 totals 12 residues. The CDR3 region is CASSPGRYEQYF. The CDR3 DNA follows: TGTGCCAGCAGCCCCGGGAGGTACGAGCAGTACTTC.

The chain couples TRBV14 to TRBJ2-7; D call uncertain. The CDR3 is made up of 14 amino acids. Germline V lookup: CDR1 SGHDN, CDR2 FVKESK. V lost 0 bases, J lost 3 bases, and 9 bases lay in between. The CDR3 DNA follows: TGTGCCAGCAGCCAAGATGCAGGTTTCTACGAGCAGTACTTC. It yields the protein CASSQDAGFYEQYF.

This clone has a handful of counts. This chain joins TRBV29-1 and TRBJ2-7; D possibly corresponds to TRBD1 (5 bases). CDR3 length: 12 amino acids. Germline CDR1 SQVTM, CDR2 ANQGSEA. Between the trimmed V and J ends, which lost 3 bases and 5 bases, there was a span of 11 bases. CDR3 residues: CSVDTGTHEQYF. The CDR3 nucleotides are TGCAGCGTTGACACAGGCACCCACGAGCAGTACTTC.

The chain recombines TRBV18 with TRBJ2-1; 8 bases line up with TRBD1. After removal of 4 bases from V and 9 bases from J, the junction contained 11 bases not matched to a gene. This CDR3 is 15 amino acids long. From germline, CDR1 is KGHSH and CDR2 LQKENI. CDR3 coding DNA: TGTGCCAGCTCACGACTAGACAGGGGTGAGGGTGAGCAGTTCTTC. This codes for CASSRLDRGEGEQFF.

The genes are TRBV9 and TRBJ2-5; TRBD1 matches 8 bases. The CDR3 runs to 16 residues. Looked up from germline, CDR1 is SGDLS and CDR2 is YYNGEE. V trimming: 4 bases; J trimming: 5 bases; junction bases outside the gene matches: 13. CDR3 loop: CASSTGQGGVGETQYF. In nucleotides, the CDR3 is TGTGCCAGCAGCACCGGACAGGGCGGGGTCGGGGAGACCCAGTACTTC.

This chain connects TRBV19 to TRBJ2-1, with 12 positions matching TRBD2. CDR3 size: 16 residues. Trimming cost V 4 bases and J 5 bases; bases outside gene matches: 6. Germline CDR1 is LNHDA and CDR2 is SQIVND (reference sequence). Here the CDR3 reads CASSRVLAGGNNEQFF. The CDR3, as DNA: TGTGCCAGTAGTAGAGTTCTAGCGGGGGGGAACAATGAGCAGTTCTTC.

The genes are TRBV19 and TRBJ2-4, with a tentative D call TRBD2 (5 bases). CDR3 length: 17 amino acids. Trimming left V 3 bases short and J 0 bases short, with 15 bases between. Germline V gives CDR1 LNHDA, CDR2 SQIVND (reference sequence). CDR3: CASSMEDPGGAKNIQYF. The CDR3 nucleotides are TGTGCCAGTAGTATGGAGGACCCCGGTGGAGCCAAAAACATTCAGTACTTC.

J is TRBJ2-2 and V is TRBV6-1; D gene unclear. Trimming shortened V by 2 bases and J by 5 bases, and 9 bases separated the two germline ends. There are 14 residues in the CDR3. The germline gives CDR1 MNHNS, CDR2 SASEGT. The CDR3: CASSENTVTGELFF. The CDR3 DNA follows: TGTGCCAGCAGTGAAAATACGGTAACCGGGGAGCTGTTTTTT.

The genes are TRBV4-1 and TRBJ2-3, with D possibly matching TRBD2 (6 bases). This CDR3 region has 13 residues. Trimming took 0 bases from V and 9 from J, leaving 10 bases between them. Germline V lookup: CDR1 MGHRA, CDR2 YSYEKL. The CDR3 loop reads CASSQDGTPTQYF. For the CDR3, the DNA is TGCGCCAGCAGCCAAGATGGGACTCCGACGCAGTATTTT.

J is TRBJ1-4 and V is TRBV7-8; 7 bases are a match to TRBD1. This CDR3 comprises 18 residues. Germline V CDR1 and CDR2: SGHVS, FQNEAQ. With 3 bases clipped from V and 0 bases from J, the junction kept 10 bases outside the gene matches. The CDR3 DNA is TGTGCCAGCAGCTTCGGACAGGCCCCGAGTGCAACTAATGAAAAACTGTTTTTT. Translation gives CASSFGQAPSATNEKLFF. Together with reference TRBV7-8 and TRBJ1-4, the CDR3 gives the full variable domain: GAGVSQSPRYKVAKRGQDVALRCDPISGHVSLFWYQQALGQGPEFLTYFQNEAQLDKSGLPSDRFFAERPEGSVSTLKIQRTQQEDSAVYLCASSFGQAPSATNEKLFFGSGTQLSVL.

The chain links TRBV19 to TRBJ2-5, with D possibly TRBD1 on 6 matching bases. V lost 3 bases and J lost 10, with 12 bases in between. CDR1 is LNHDA, CDR2 SQIVND, per germline (reference sequence). The CDR3 covers 12 residues. This CDR3 is CASSMPQGHQYF. The DNA for the CDR3 is TGTGCCAGTAGTATGCCACAGGGACACCAGTACTTC.

This clone has just one count. CDR3 region: CASSQWGADEQYF. The CDR3 coding sequence is TGTGCCAGCAGCCAATGGGGCGCGGACGAGCAGTACTTC. This chain joins TRBV7-9 and TRBJ2-7; tentative D call: TRBD1 (5 bases). Trimming pared 5 bases from V and 5 bases from J, leaving 13 bases between. This CDR3 is 13 amino acids long. Germline CDR1 and CDR2: SEHNR and FQNEAQ (reference sequence).

V and J are TRBV11-2 and TRBJ2-3; 8 bases line up with TRBD2. The CDR3 is made up of 15 amino acids. Germline CDR1 SGHAT, CDR2 FQNNGV. V dropped 5 bases and J dropped 0; count of bases not matched to a gene: 4. In DNA, the CDR3 is TGTGCCAGCAGCGCGGGACTAGTAAGCACAGATACGCAGTATTTT. This encodes CASSAGLVSTDTQYF.